The clone carrying this T cell receptor beta chain was picked up many times. Constant-region reverse primers amplified full-length variable regions, followed by semi-nested Nested Universal Primer A PCR. MiXCR was run by TCRdb on the 5' RACE reads, yielding one entry per CDR3 protein. The repertoire holds roughly 46,000 distinct CDR3 sequences, with around 26% as singletons. The V gene lost 1 base and the J gene lost 4 bases, with 4 bases spanning the gap. This CDR3 region has 12 residues. This chain connects TRBV12-3 or TRBV12-4 to TRBJ2-5; D unclear. The sequence came from a female donor with breast cancer. The sequencing input was naive CD4+ T cells sorted from blood. As for subset: naive CD4+ T cells, CD4+CD45RA+CD25-. The CDR3 region is CASSLGAETQYF. The CDR3, as DNA: TGTGCCAGCAGTTTAGGGGCAGAGACCCAGTACTTC.